The rows below give T cell receptor beta chains drawn from one sample of a study of cytomegalovirus exposure and HLA in healthy donors. Profiled with immunoSEQ multiplex PCR; TCRdb holds only in-frame clones, not every one. The sample contains fewer than 90,000 clones, around 74% of which appear only once. Sequencing was done on a sample of PBMCs. The receptors come from a man younger than 40 in good health and CMV-seropositive. Each CDR3 is given with its conserved first and last residue. A D gene is named only where the DNA matches it firmly. Some rows have no size entry. The others give once, few or many, or a class for an expanded clone.

13	-	TRBV6-6	TRBD1	TRBJ2-5	CASSPDRVETQYF	TGTGCCAGCAGTCCAGACAGGGTGGAGACCCAGTACTTC
15	once	TRBV7-9	-	TRBJ2-5	CASSSFGGAGGTQYF	TGTGCCAGCAGCTCCTTCGGGGGAGCCGGGGGGACCCAGTACTTC
13	-	TRBV6-5	TRBD2	TRBJ2-1	CASRPGGALTPFF	TGTGCCAGCAGGCCCGGGGGGGCCCTAACCCCGTTCTTC
20	-	TRBV4-2	-	TRBJ1-6	CASSQGPPKGRTGGTSPLHF	TGTGCCAGCAGCCAAGGCCCACCTAAAGGACGGACCGGCGGGACTTCACCCCTCCACTTT
15	-	TRBV6-5	-	TRBJ2-3	CASSPTGQYADTQYF	TGTGCCAGCAGTCCCACAGGACAGTACGCAGATACGCAGTATTTT
11	few	TRBV19	-	TRBJ2-2	CASTRTGELFF	TGTGCCAGTACCCGCACCGGGGAGCTGTTTTTT
15	-	TRBV7-3	-	TRBJ2-1	CASSQTGTVYNEQFF	TGTGCCAGCAGCCAAACCGGCACAGTCTACAATGAGCAGTTCTTC
14	-	TRBV6-1	-	TRBJ2-7	CASSSTGLNYEQYF	TGTGCCAGCAGTTCAACGGGTCTCAATTACGAGCAGTACTTC
16	-	TRBV7-9	-	TRBJ1-2	CASSSRQDEINYGYTF	TGTGCCAGCAGCTCTCGACAGGATGAGATTAACTATGGCTACACCTTC
15	-	TRBV6-5	-	TRBJ1-5	CASSYDTSSNQPQHF	TGTGCCAGCAGTTACGACACCTCTAGCAATCAGCCCCAGCATTTT
16	-	TRBV4-1	-	TRBJ1-2	CASSPRGGVFNYGYTF	TGCGCCAGCAGCCCAAGGGGGGGGGTATTCAACTATGGCTACACCTTC
15	few	TRBV4-2	TRBD2	TRBJ2-5	CASSQDWSGGETQYF	TGTGCCAGCAGCCAAGATTGGAGCGGGGGTGAGACCCAGTACTTC
14	-	TRBV13	TRBD2	TRBJ2-7	CASSQRLAGYEQYF	TGTGCCAGCAGCCAACGACTAGCGGGCTACGAGCAGTACTTC
16	few	TRBV6-6	-	TRBJ1-2	CASSPTGGHQIGGYTF	TGTGCCAGCAGCCCTACGGGTGGACACCAGATAGGGGGCTACACCTTC
12	-	TRBV2	-	TRBJ2-2	CASGGARGELFF	TGTGCCAGCGGGGGCGCCCGCGGGGAGCTGTTTTTT
17	-	TRBV4-3	TRBD2	TRBJ2-7	CASSRGASGGSSYEQYF	TGCGCCAGCAGCCGGGGGGCTAGCGGGGGCTCCTCCTACGAGCAGTACTTC
13	-	TRBV5-4	TRBD1	TRBJ2-5	CASTKGAEETQYF	TGTGCCAGCACCAAGGGGGCCGAAGAGACCCAGTACTTC
12	-	TRBV19	-	TRBJ2-6	CASVSGANVLTF	TGTGCCAGCGTCTCTGGGGCCAACGTCCTGACTTTC
14	medium-sized	TRBV5-1	-	TRBJ2-7	CASSLAQGPYEQYF	TGCGCCAGCAGCTTAGCACAGGGACCCTACGAGCAGTACTTC
15	once	TRBV6-1	TRBD2	TRBJ2-7	CASSEDGGDYYEQYF	TGTGCCAGCAGTGAAGATGGGGGGGATTACTACGAGCAGTACTTC
15	-	TRBV6-6	TRBD1	TRBJ2-7	CASRPPPGQGYEQYF	TGTGCCAGCAGGCCCCCACCGGGACAGGGTTACGAGCAGTACTTC
14	few	TRBV4-1	TRBD1	TRBJ1-1	CASSRGQGDTEAFF	TGCGCCAGCAGCCGCGGACAGGGGGACACTGAAGCTTTCTTT
11	few	TRBV5-4	-	TRBJ2-7	CASSQSGEQYF	TGTGCCAGCAGCCAATCAGGGGAGCAGTACTTC
15	once	TRBV15	-	TRBJ2-7	CATSSSGLASYEQYF	TGTGCCACCAGCAGTTCTGGGCTAGCATCCTACGAGCAGTACTTC
11	-	TRBV7-9	-	TRBJ2-3	CASAGADTQYF	TGTGCCAGCGCAGGGGCAGATACGCAGTATTTT